A single sample gave rise to the 4 T cell receptor beta chains below, sequenced in a study of response to subunit inactivated influenza vaccine. One entry per CDR3 protein results from TCRdb running MiXCR on the RT-PCR reads. The data contain about 530,000 distinct CDR3 sequences, over 10% of them singletons. The specimen comprised PBMCs from blood, sampled more than 35 days after vaccination. All receptors come from a middle-aged man who received an inactivated influenza vaccine.

The V call is TRBV28, the J call TRBJ2-7; 8 bases are shared with TRBD1. Germline assignment: CDR1 MDHEN and CDR2 SYDVKM. Trimming cost V 4 bases and J 5 bases; bases outside gene matches: 10. The CDR3 contains 15 residues. This chain's CDR3 is CASSSAPGGGDEQYF. The CDR3 DNA reads as TGTGCCAGCAGTTCCGCCCCAGGGGGCGGCGACGAGCAGTACTTC.

The rearrangement links TRBV12-3 or TRBV12-4 to TRBJ1-5, with a tentative D call TRBD1 (6 bases). V lost 5 bases and J 4 bases, leaving 18 bases between the germline ends. The length of the CDR3 is 16 residues. This chain's CDR3 is CASSPRADRINQPQHF. The CDR3 DNA follows: TGTGCCAGCAGTCCCCGCGCCGACAGGATAAATCAGCCCCAGCATTTT.

This clonotype occurred a few times. The chain employs TRBV4-1 and TRBJ2-7, with TRBD2 as a possible D gene (5 bases). The CDR3 is 16 residues long. The ends were cut back, 0 bases at V and 4 bases at J, with 16 bases in the middle. Per germline, CDR1 MGHRA and CDR2 YSYEKL. The CDR3 region is CASSQESGNSLYEQYF. The CDR3 nucleotides read TGCGCCAGCAGCCAAGAGAGCGGCAATTCACTTTACGAGCAGTACTTC.

This chain links TRBV7-2 with TRBJ2-7; 7 nucleotides align to TRBD2. This CDR3 contains 14 residues. Germline-derived CDR1 and CDR2 are SGHTA and FQGNSA. V lost 4 bases, J lost 2 bases, and 5 bases stayed unmatched. The CDR3, as DNA: TGTGCCAGCAGCTCCCAGCGGGGTGCCTACGAGCAGTACTTC. Protein sequence: CASSSQRGAYEQYF.